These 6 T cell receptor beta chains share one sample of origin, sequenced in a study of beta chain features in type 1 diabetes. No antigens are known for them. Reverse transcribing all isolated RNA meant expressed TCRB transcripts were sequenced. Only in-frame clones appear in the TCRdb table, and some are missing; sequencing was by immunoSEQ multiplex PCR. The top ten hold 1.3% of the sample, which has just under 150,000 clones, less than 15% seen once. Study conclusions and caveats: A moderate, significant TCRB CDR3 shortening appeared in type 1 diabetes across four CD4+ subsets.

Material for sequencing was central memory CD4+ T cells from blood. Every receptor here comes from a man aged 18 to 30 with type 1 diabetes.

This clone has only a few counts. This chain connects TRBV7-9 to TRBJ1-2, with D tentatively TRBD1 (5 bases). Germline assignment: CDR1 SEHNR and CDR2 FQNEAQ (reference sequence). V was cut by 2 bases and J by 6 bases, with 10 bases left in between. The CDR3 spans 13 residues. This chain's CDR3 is CASSLLVGDGYTF. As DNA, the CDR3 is TGTGCCAGCAGCTTACTGGTAGGGGATGGCTACACCTTC.

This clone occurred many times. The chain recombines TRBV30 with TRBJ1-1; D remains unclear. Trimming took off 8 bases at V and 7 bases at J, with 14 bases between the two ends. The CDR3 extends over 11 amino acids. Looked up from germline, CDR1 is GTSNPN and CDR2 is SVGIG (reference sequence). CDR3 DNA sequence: TGTGCCCTTAGGGAAACCATTGAAGCTTTCTTT. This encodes CALRETIEAFF.

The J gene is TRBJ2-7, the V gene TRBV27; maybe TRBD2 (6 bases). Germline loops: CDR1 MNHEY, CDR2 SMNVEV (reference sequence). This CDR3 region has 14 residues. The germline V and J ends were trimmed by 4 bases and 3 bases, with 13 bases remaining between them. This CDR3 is CASSSGGAHYEQYF. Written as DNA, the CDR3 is TGTGCCAGCAGTTCAGGAGGGGCCCACTACGAGCAGTACTTC.

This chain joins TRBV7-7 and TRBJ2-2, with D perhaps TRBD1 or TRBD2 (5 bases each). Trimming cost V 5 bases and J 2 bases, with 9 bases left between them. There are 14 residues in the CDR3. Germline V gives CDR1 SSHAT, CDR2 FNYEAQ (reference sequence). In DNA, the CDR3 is TGTGCCAGCAGCCCCGGGACCAACACCGGGGAGCTGTTTTTT. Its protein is CASSPGTNTGELFF.

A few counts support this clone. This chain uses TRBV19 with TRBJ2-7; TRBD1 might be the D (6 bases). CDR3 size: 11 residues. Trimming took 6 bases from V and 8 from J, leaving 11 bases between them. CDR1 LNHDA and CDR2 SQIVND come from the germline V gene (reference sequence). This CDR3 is CASRIQGKQYF. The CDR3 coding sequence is TGTGCCAGTAGGATACAGGGCAAGCAGTACTTC.

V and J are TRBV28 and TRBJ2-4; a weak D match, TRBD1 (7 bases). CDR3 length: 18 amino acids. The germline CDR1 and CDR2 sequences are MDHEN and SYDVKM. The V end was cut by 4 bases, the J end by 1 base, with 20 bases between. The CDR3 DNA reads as TGTGCCAGCAGTTCCCGCGGGACAGACCAATTCGCCAAAAACATTCAGTACTTC. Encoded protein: CASSSRGTDQFAKNIQYF.